The rows below give T cell receptor beta chains drawn from one sample of a study of CD8 T cells in Susac syndrome. TCRdb reprocessed the immunoSEQ multiplex PCR reads with MiXCR, giving one entry per CDR3 protein. The table shows about 120,000 distinct CDR3 sequences, with 92% occurring only once. The sample consisted of CD4+ T cells from PBMCs. The receptors originated from a human donor in good health. The conserved cysteine and the conserved F or W are not part of the CDR3 here.

CDR3 protein: AWSVLYEQY; J gene: TRBJ2-7; V gene: TRBV30; CDR3 length: 9
CDR3 protein: SASGRFDTDTQY; J gene: TRBJ2-3; V gene: TRBV20-1; CDR3 length: 12
CDR3 protein: ASSQVGGRARETQY; J gene: TRBJ2-5; V gene: TRBV3-1; CDR3 length: 14
CDR3 protein: ASSTRQGPEQY; J gene: TRBJ2-7; V gene: TRBV7-8; CDR3 length: 11
CDR3 protein: AWSGTLRSAEQF; J gene: TRBJ2-1; V gene: TRBV30; CDR3 length: 12
CDR3 protein: ASSTAGTDTQY; J gene: TRBJ2-3; V gene: TRBV12-3/TRBV12-4; CDR3 length: 11
CDR3 protein: ASSGGNTIY; J gene: TRBJ1-3; V gene: TRBV7-6; CDR3 length: 9
CDR3 protein: ASSLDSRAGELF; J gene: TRBJ2-2; V gene: TRBV5-4; CDR3 length: 12
CDR3 protein: ASSLPGTGTDYGYT; J gene: TRBJ1-2; V gene: TRBV13; CDR3 length: 14
CDR3 protein: ASSRDRGIL; J gene: TRBJ2-1; V gene: TRBV4-1; CDR3 length: 9
CDR3 protein: ASSVKRQETQY; J gene: TRBJ2-5; V gene: TRBV19; CDR3 length: 11
CDR3 protein: ASSQANEQF; J gene: TRBJ2-1; V gene: TRBV4-2; CDR3 length: 9
CDR3 protein: ATSRDRWRDTEAF; J gene: TRBJ1-1; V gene: TRBV15; CDR3 length: 13
CDR3 protein: ASLGGSTKNIQY; J gene: TRBJ2-4; V gene: TRBV12-3/TRBV12-4; CDR3 length: 12
CDR3 protein: ASSLERRAAYNEQF; J gene: TRBJ2-1; V gene: TRBV7-6; CDR3 length: 14
CDR3 protein: ASSESQVGPQH; J gene: TRBJ1-5; V gene: TRBV2; CDR3 length: 11
CDR3 protein: SASGGQGAREQY; J gene: TRBJ2-7; V gene: TRBV20-1; CDR3 length: 12
CDR3 protein: ASNTGSGTDTQY; J gene: TRBJ2-3; V gene: TRBV19; CDR3 length: 12
CDR3 protein: SADQSGTGTKAF; J gene: TRBJ1-1; V gene: TRBV20-1; CDR3 length: 12
CDR3 protein: SGSLSSGTNTGELF; J gene: TRBJ2-2; V gene: TRBV29-1; CDR3 length: 14
CDR3 protein: ASQDRGFHGYT; J gene: TRBJ1-2; V gene: TRBV19; CDR3 length: 11
CDR3 protein: ASSISPDTQY; J gene: TRBJ2-3; V gene: TRBV5-1; CDR3 length: 10
CDR3 protein: ARINKGYRSTEAF; J gene: TRBJ1-1; V gene: TRBV6-2/TRBV6-3; CDR3 length: 13
CDR3 protein: ASSVTGTTSFLNTGELF; J gene: TRBJ2-2; V gene: TRBV12-3/TRBV12-4; CDR3 length: 17
CDR3 protein: SAGGRVGDTQY; J gene: TRBJ2-3; V gene: TRBV29-1; CDR3 length: 11
CDR3 protein: SVQGSYNEQF; J gene: TRBJ2-1; V gene: TRBV29-1; CDR3 length: 10
CDR3 protein: ASSLEGQSNNEQF; J gene: TRBJ2-1; V gene: TRBV5-1; CDR3 length: 13
CDR3 protein: ASSYSFHPGLARETQY; J gene: TRBJ2-5; V gene: TRBV6-2/TRBV6-3; CDR3 length: 16
CDR3 protein: ASSSLAGQGID; J gene: TRBJ2-7; V gene: TRBV7-2; CDR3 length: 11
CDR3 protein: ASSLSRLGGQPQH; J gene: TRBJ1-5; V gene: TRBV7-3; CDR3 length: 13
CDR3 protein: ASSQAADRASAT; J gene: TRBJ1-2; V gene: TRBV3-1; CDR3 length: 12
CDR3 protein: ASSPDSRSTEAF; J gene: TRBJ1-1; V gene: TRBV5-1; CDR3 length: 12
CDR3 protein: ASSWGTVRYGYT; J gene: TRBJ1-2; V gene: TRBV5-6; CDR3 length: 12
CDR3 protein: SVVPVAGVGENYGYT; J gene: TRBJ1-2; V gene: TRBV29-1; CDR3 length: 15
CDR3 protein: ASSEAFPTGRSNQPQH; J gene: TRBJ1-5; V gene: TRBV6-1; CDR3 length: 16
CDR3 protein: ASSWALNTEAF; J gene: TRBJ1-1; V gene: TRBV5-6; CDR3 length: 11
CDR3 protein: ASSSDRGSYEQY; J gene: TRBJ2-7; V gene: TRBV7-2; CDR3 length: 12
CDR3 protein: AWSVLGTANTGELF; J gene: TRBJ2-2; V gene: TRBV30; CDR3 length: 14
CDR3 protein: ASSYGTGRKTQY; J gene: TRBJ2-5; V gene: TRBV6-5; CDR3 length: 12
CDR3 protein: ASRTRGDGYT; J gene: TRBJ1-2; V gene: TRBV5-1; CDR3 length: 10
CDR3 protein: SHAGNTGELF; J gene: TRBJ2-2; V gene: TRBV29-1; CDR3 length: 10
CDR3 protein: ASSFTPDDSDNGYT; J gene: TRBJ1-2; V gene: TRBV5-6; CDR3 length: 14
CDR3 protein: ASSAGRFSNQPQH; J gene: TRBJ1-5; V gene: TRBV7-2; CDR3 length: 13
CDR3 protein: ASSQRQGAANTGELF; J gene: TRBJ2-2; V gene: TRBV5-1; CDR3 length: 15
CDR3 protein: ASSFNGFSRMNTEAF; J gene: TRBJ1-1; V gene: TRBV11-2; CDR3 length: 15
CDR3 protein: ASSYARSMNTEAF; J gene: TRBJ1-1; V gene: TRBV6-5; CDR3 length: 13
CDR3 protein: SARGDRGAPEAF; J gene: TRBJ1-1; V gene: TRBV20-1; CDR3 length: 12
CDR3 protein: AVRQGWSGANVLT; J gene: TRBJ2-6; V gene: TRBV6-2/TRBV6-3; CDR3 length: 13
CDR3 protein: ASSDWLAGANVLT; J gene: TRBJ2-6; V gene: TRBV25-1; CDR3 length: 13
CDR3 protein: ASSLGPHTGELF; J gene: TRBJ2-2; V gene: TRBV12-3/TRBV12-4; CDR3 length: 12
CDR3 protein: ASSYSPDITYEQY; J gene: TRBJ2-7; V gene: TRBV6-6; CDR3 length: 13
CDR3 protein: ASSGRVSNTEAF; J gene: TRBJ1-1; V gene: TRBV7-2; CDR3 length: 12
CDR3 protein: ASRGLAGTRQF; J gene: TRBJ2-1; V gene: TRBV12-3/TRBV12-4; CDR3 length: 11
CDR3 protein: AAEDSSSYEQY; J gene: TRBJ2-7; V gene: TRBV10-3; CDR3 length: 11
CDR3 protein: ASSYGGQGTDTQY; J gene: TRBJ2-3; V gene: TRBV6-6; CDR3 length: 13
CDR3 protein: SAKGTGSNQPQH; J gene: TRBJ1-5; V gene: TRBV20-1; CDR3 length: 12
CDR3 protein: ASSLEYRYNEQF; J gene: TRBJ2-1; V gene: TRBV7-9; CDR3 length: 12